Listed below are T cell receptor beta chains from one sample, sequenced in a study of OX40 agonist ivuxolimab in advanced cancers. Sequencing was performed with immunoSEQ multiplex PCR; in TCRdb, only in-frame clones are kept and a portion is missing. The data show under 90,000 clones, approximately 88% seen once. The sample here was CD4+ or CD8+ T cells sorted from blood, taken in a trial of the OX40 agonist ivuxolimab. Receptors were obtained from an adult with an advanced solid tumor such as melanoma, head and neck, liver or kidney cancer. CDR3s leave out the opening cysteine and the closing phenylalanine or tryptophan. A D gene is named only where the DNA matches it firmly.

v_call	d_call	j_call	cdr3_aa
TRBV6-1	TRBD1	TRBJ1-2	ASTGGQGAGYT
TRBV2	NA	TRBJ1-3	AGGQTLSGNTIY
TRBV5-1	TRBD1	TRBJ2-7	ASSSEGQGLGEQY
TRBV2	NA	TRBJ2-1	ASSLGSYNEQF
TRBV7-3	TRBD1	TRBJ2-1	ASSLLVMSGQGAEQF
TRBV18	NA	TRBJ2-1	ASSPPSGLKNEQF
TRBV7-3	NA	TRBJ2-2	ASSPPSGELF
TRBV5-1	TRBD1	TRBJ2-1	ASSSRDRGANEQF
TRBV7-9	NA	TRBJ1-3	ASSPRDGNSGNTIY
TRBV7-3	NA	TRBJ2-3	ASSLRVSTDTQY
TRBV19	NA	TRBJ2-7	ASSPQAQAYEQY
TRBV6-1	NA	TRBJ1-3	ASQDPRDTIY
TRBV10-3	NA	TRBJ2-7	AISPRTDHEQY
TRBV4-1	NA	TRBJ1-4	ASRPPGTLGELF
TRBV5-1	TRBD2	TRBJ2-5	ASNPLAGGPQETQY
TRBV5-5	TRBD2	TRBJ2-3	ASSFALAGLVDTQY
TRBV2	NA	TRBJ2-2	ASRENTGELF
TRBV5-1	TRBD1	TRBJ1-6	ASSLGGQGNSPLH
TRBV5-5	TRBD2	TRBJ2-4	ASSLAGLAGFNIQY
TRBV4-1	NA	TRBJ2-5	ASSQDPGRRMAQY
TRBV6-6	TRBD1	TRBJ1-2	ASSYADRVYGYT
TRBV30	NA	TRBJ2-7	AWSALQRMEQY
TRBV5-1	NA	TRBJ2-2	ASSFGRELF
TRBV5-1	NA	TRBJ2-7	ASSLATSSYEQY
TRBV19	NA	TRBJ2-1	ASSPLRGGDEQF
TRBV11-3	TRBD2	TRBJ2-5	ASSLGAFSGRSVETQY
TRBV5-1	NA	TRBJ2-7	ASSSNSEQY
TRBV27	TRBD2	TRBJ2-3	ASSSLRLAGVSTDTQY
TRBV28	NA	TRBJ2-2	ASTVSGRTGELF
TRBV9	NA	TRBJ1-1	ASSGLRDPEAF
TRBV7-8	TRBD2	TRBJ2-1	ASSLAPAGTNEQF
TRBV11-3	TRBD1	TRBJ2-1	ASSRSGTGVDEQF
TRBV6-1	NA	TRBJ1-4	ASRPGAGQEKLF
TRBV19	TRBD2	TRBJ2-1	ASSLAGGYEQF
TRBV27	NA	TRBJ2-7	ASRVRPDLYYEQY
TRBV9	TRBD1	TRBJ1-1	ASSTPVGGSTEAF
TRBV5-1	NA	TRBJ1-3	ASSLQSGNTIY
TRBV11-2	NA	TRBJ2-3	ASSLVLGSGYTDTQY
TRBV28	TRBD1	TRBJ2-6	ASSSRQGARGANVLT
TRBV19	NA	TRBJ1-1	ATTPEAF
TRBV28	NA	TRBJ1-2	ASSFRDGYT
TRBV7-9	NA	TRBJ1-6	ASSLAIVGAGSPLH
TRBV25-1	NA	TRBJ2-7	ASSERNEQY
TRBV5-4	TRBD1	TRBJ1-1	ASSRGGANTEAF
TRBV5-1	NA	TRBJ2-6	ASSSGAASGANVLT
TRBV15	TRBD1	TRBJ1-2	ATSSRDRLNYGYT